This TCR beta chain stems from a study of T-cell reconstitution after alpha-beta-depleted transplantation in children. The TCRbeta library was prepared with unique molecular identifiers. TCRdb analysed the PCR reads with MiXCR anew, one entry per CDR3 protein. The table records about 400,000 distinct CDR3 sequences, about a fifth of them present only once. This clonotype came up many times. The V segment lost 3 bases and the J segment 7 bases; nucleotides outside the gene matches: 3. The CDR3 extends over 13 amino acids. CDR1 DFQATT and CDR2 SNEGSKA come from the germline V gene (reference sequence). This clonotype originated in a human donor who donated a stem cell graft to a child with acute myeloid leukemia. Sequencing used PBMCs from the stem cell graft donor, obtained from the stem cell graft. The chain has TRBV20-1 and TRBJ2-2; 9 nucleotides line up with TRBD2. The CDR3 reads CSARASGNGELFF. The DNA for the CDR3 is TGCAGTGCTAGGGCTAGCGGGAACGGGGAGCTGTTTTTT.